This TCR beta chain stems from a study of blood T cells in healthy people across ages (dated by TCRdb to about 2015). The study in broad terms: In model experiments, roughly one uniquely barcoded TCR beta cDNA molecule per two T cells was captured by template switching. Donors were grouped into four age groups: young (average 16 years), middle-aged (about 40), aged (approximately 67) and long-lived (around 82). Using deep sequencing normalized with unique cDNA molecular identifiers, the study measured how TCR beta repertoire diversity changes with age. The study analyzed two additional independent replicas of 1 million unique cDNA reads from the same blood draw for two donors, one aged 18 to 30 and one aged 80 or older.

The method was 5' RACE. For sequencing, an Illumina HiSeq 2500 was employed. The second PCR ran for about 6 to 12 cycles and used a J-beta primer mix along with a sample-barcoded 5' primer. A template-switch 5' adaptor carrying 12 random nucleotides introduced a unique molecular identifier onto each TCR beta cDNA molecule. At least 3 million CDR3-containing paired-end reads were obtained from each sample. First-strand cDNA was synthesized from all RNA with the Mint cDNA synthesis kit, primed by a TRBC-specific oligonucleotide. Following uracil-DNA glycosylase treatment, a first 18-cycle PCR with universal primers M1SS and BC2_uni_R was performed on all cDNA. In the paper's pipeline: For normalization, 1 million high-quality reads were randomly selected from each sample, with every read carrying a distinct molecular identifier. Instead of being binned into consensus sequences, reads that shared molecular identifiers were thrown out. MiTCR, set to a Q25 quality threshold and the strictest error-elimination algorithm, was used for CDR3 identification, clonotype clustering and error correction. A nonparametric unseen species model with Euler transformation was used to estimate lower-bound total TCR beta diversity. TCRdb ran its own pipeline on the public reads, namely fastp trimming at Q25 and MiXCR clone calling, and kept in-frame beta chains. Each CDR3 protein appears once, grouped with its most common genes and DNA. TCRdb's processing, not the study's, gives the V and J calls here. This sample gives 700,000 to 900,000 distinct CDR3 sequences in total; around 24% of them show up just once. The leading ten clones occupy about 2.9% of the sample.

Study-wide findings and limitations: Estimates of total diversity from one million sequenced T cells were regarded as lower bounds and underestimates. Because donor CMV infection status was unknown, age-related changes in expanded clonotypes were potentially confounded. A strong correlation was found between observed TCR beta diversity and the percentage of naive T cells measured by flow cytometry. As age increased, observed TCR beta diversity per million T cells dropped in a roughly linear way, and a significant reduction was already evident by age 40. The long-lived group showed more naive CD4+ T cells, fewer expanded clones and increased TCR diversity than the aged group, suggesting age selection. Bulk unsorted PBMC profiling prevented conclusive comparison of naive and antigen-experienced compartments.

The CDR3 covers 16 residues, taking in both the cysteine and the phenylalanine. CDR3 DNA only is kept here, 48 bases in frame from base 1. The junction shows trimming of 5 bases on V and 0 bases on J, plus 17 bases between the germline ends. As encoded in the germline V gene, CDR1 is SQVTM while CDR2 is ANQGSEA. The approximately 39 donors, aged roughly 6 to 100 years, were systemically healthy Caucasian individuals from Russia. Approximately 9 milliliters of peripheral blood were collected from each donor into EDTA-treated Vacutainer tubes. Ficoll-Paque density-gradient centrifugation was used to isolate PBMCs, with at least 6 million obtained per sample. Total RNA, at least 5 micrograms per sample, was extracted from PBMCs with Trizol reagent. For every donor, an aliquot of PBMCs went through flow cytometry to measure the percentages of naive CD45RAhigh/CD27high T cells. Comments on this clonotype: This clone's antigen is unknown. No base qualities exist here, and no much larger clone lies one base off it.

The sample also formed part of further work on T cells of mothers and their children. As that second study puts it: Donors were nine systemically healthy Caucasian individuals: three mothers and their six children. cDNA synthesis consumed the entire amount of extracted RNA, loaded at 1.5 ug RNA in each 15 ul reaction. In the second PCR, the M1S primer introduced both the sample barcodes and 2-4 random nucleotides. Over 8 million TCR beta CDR3 reads were obtained for each mother, and some 3.1 million reads were obtained for each child. In both related and unrelated pairs, thymic selection shapes the output of TCR recombination in a similar way, with inherited differences having only a minor effect. Related mother-child pairs always showed normalized repertoire overlap that was slightly higher than in unrelated mother-child pairs, though the difference was never significant. With a sensitivity of 90 to 100 clones per million clonotypes, no persistent microchimeric T cell clones were detected. In the study, deep NGS was used to compare the TCR beta repertoires of mothers and children, and features distinguishing related mother-child pairs from unrelated individuals were sought. Mothers averaged about 37 +/- 4 years of age and children averaged around 11 +/- 4 years. After adapters were ligated using NEBNext reagents, the libraries underwent 100+100 nt paired-end sequencing on an Illumina HiSeq 2000. Mother and child libraries were prepared a month apart and sequenced in separate runs to prevent cross-contamination. Between roughly 450,000 and 2,000,000 distinct TCR beta clonotypes were identified per donor. Naive TCR beta clonotypes were estimated from low-frequency clonotypes matched to each donor's FACS-determined naive share, without sorting.

The TCR was taken from a boy younger than 18 in good health. Sample: blood. The sequence is built from TRBV29-1 and TRBJ2-1; the D gene is perhaps TRBD2, on 6 matching bases. The CDR3 reads as follows: CSVPRSGSSSYNEQFF. The DNA sequence follows: TGCAGCGTTCCCCGGAGCGGGTCAAGCTCCTACAATGAGCAGTTCTTC.